This T cell receptor (beta chain) was captured in a study of T cell repertoires in cytomegalovirus infection. Trimming stripped 7 bases from V and 2 bases from J, with 19 bases between. The germline CDR1 and CDR2 sequences are SGHRS and YFSETQ. This CDR3 spans 16 amino acids. This clonotype has only one observation. Its target is unknown. TCRdb redid the calling of the reads with MiXCR, one entry per CDR3 protein. The sample includes around 750,000 distinct CDR3 sequences, 32% of them seen just once. Source: cultured CD8+ T cells from PBMCs, taken from culture after CMV antigen stimulation. The gene calls are TRBV5-1 and TRBJ1-3, with a tentative D call TRBD1 (5 bases). The TCR comes from a human donor in good health (CMV status not recorded). Some clones in this sample may be carry-over from other donors' samples. Here the CDR3 DNA reads TGCGCCAGCGCGGAGGGAAAGACGGGGCCTGGAAACACCATATATTTT. Its protein is CASAEGKTGPGNTIYF.